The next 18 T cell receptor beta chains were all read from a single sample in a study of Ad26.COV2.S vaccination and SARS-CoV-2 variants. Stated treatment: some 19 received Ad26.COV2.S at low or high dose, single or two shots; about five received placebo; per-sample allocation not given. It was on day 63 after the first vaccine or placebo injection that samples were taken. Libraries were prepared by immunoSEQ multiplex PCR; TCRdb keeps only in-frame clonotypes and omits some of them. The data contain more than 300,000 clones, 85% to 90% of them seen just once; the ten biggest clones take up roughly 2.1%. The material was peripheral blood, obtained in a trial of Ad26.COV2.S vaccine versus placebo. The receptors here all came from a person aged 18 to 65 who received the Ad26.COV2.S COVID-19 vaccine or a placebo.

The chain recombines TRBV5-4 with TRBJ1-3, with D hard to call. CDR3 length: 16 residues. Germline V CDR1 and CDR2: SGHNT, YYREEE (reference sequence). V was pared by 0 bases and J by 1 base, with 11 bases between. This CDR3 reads CASSLDSSKSGNTIYF. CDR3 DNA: TGTGCCAGCAGCTTGGACAGTTCAAAATCTGGAAACACCATATATTTT.

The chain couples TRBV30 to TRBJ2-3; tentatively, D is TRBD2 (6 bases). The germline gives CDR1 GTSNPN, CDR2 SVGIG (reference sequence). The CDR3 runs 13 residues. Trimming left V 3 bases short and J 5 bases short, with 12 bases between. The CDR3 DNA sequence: TGTGCCTGGAGGGGGACTGCCAGAGATACGCAGTATTTT. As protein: CAWRGTARDTQYF.

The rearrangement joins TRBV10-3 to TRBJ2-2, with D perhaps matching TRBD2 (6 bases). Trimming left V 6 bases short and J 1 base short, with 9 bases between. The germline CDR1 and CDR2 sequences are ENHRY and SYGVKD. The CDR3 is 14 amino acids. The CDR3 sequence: CAISRDLNTGELFF. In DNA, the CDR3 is TGTGCCATCAGCCGGGACTTGAACACCGGGGAGCTGTTTTTT.

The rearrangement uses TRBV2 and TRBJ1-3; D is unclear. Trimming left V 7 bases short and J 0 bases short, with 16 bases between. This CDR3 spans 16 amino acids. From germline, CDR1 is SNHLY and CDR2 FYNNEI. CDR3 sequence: CASNVFSPSSGNTIYF. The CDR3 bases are TGTGCCAGCAACGTTTTTTCCCCGAGCTCTGGAAACACCATATATTTT.

The CDR3, as DNA: TGTGCCAGCTCACGGGACGGACCACCTAATGAAAAACTGTTTTTT. Protein product: CASSRDGPPNEKLFF. This chain links TRBV18 with TRBJ1-4; TRBD1 is a possible D gene (5 bases). CDR3 length: 15 amino acids. The V gene's germline CDR1 is KGHSH and CDR2 LQKENI. The V end was cut by 4 bases, the J end by 3 bases, with 12 bases between.

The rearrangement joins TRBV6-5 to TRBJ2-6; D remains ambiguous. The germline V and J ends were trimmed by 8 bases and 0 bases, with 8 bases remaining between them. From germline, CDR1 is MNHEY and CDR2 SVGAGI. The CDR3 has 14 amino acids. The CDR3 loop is CASRRSSGANVLTF. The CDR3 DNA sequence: TGTGCCAGCCGACGGAGCTCTGGGGCCAACGTCCTGACTTTC.

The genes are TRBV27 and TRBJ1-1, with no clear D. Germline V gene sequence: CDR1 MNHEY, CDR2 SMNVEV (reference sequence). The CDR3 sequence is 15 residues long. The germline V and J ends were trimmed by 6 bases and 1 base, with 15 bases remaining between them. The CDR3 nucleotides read TGTGCCAGCAGCCTATCCATGAAGAGGAACACTGAAGCTTTCTTT. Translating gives CASSLSMKRNTEAFF.

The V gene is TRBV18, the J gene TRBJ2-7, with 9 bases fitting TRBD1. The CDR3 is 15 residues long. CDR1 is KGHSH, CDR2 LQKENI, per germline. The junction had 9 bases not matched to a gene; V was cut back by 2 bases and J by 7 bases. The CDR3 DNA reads TGTGCCAGCTCACCAAGGACAGGGGACTCGGGAGAGCAGTACTTC. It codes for CASSPRTGDSGEQYF.

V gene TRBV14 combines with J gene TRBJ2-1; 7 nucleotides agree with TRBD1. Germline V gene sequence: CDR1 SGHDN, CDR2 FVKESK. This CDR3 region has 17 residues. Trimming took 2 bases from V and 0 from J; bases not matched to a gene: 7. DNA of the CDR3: TGTGCCAGCAGCCAAATTCCGGGACAGAGCTCCTACAATGAGCAGTTCTTC. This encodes CASSQIPGQSSYNEQFF.

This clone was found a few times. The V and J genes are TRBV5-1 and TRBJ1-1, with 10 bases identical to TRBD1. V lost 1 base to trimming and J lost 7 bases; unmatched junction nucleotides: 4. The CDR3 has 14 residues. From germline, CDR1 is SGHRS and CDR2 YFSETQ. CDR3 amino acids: CASSLRDRGIEAFF. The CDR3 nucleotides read TGCGCCAGCAGCTTGAGGGACAGGGGAATTGAAGCTTTCTTT.

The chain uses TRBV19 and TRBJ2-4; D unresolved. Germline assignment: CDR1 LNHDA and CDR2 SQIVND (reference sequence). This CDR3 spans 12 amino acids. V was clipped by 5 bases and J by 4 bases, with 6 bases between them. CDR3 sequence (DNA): TGTGCCAGTAGTGGGAAGAAAAACATTCAGTACTTC. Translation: CASSGKKNIQYF.

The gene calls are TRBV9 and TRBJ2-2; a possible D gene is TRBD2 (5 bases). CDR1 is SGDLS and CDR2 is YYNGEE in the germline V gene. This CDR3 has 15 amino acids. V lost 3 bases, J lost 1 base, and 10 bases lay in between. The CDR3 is CASSAGILNTGELFF. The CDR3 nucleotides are TGTGCCAGCAGCGCCGGGATCTTGAACACCGGGGAGCTGTTTTTT.

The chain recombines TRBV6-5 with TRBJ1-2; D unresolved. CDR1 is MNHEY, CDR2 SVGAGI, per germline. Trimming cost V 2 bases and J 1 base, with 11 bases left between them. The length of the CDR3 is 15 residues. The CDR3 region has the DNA TGTGCCAGCAGTTACCGGTTGGATCGTAACTATGGCTACACCTTC. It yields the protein CASSYRLDRNYGYTF.

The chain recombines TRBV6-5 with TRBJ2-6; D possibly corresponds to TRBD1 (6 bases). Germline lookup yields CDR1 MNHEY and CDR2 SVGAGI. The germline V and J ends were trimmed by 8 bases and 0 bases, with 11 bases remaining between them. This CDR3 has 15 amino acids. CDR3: CASLKQGSGANVLTF. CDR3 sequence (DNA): TGTGCCAGCTTAAAACAGGGCTCTGGGGCCAACGTCCTGACTTTC.

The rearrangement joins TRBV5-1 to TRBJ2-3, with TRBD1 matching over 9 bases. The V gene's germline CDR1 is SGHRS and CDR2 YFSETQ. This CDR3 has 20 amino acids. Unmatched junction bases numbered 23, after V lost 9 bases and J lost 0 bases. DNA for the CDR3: TGCGCCACCCGGGCAGTCCCCTGGACAGGGGACAATCCTAGCACAGATACGCAGTATTTT. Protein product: CATRAVPWTGDNPSTDTQYF.

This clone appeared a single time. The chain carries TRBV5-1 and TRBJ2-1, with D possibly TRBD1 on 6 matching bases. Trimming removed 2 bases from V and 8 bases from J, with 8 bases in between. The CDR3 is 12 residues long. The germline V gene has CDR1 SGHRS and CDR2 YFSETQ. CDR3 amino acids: CASSLQGHEQFF. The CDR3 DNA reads TGCGCCAGCAGCTTACAGGGTCATGAGCAGTTCTTC.

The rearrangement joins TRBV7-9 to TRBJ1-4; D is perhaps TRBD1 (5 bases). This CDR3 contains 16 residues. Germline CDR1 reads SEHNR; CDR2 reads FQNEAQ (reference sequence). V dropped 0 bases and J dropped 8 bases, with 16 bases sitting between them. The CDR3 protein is CASSLASGQGGEKLFF. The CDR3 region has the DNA TGTGCCAGCAGCTTAGCGTCAGGCCAGGGAGGCGAAAAACTGTTTTTT.

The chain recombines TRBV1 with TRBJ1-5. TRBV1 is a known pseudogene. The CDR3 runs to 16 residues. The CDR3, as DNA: TGCACCAGCAGCCAAGATTCAAGGAGGAGACGCCAGCCCCAGCATTTT. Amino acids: CTSSQDSRRRRQPQHF.